The subject of this entry is one T cell receptor beta chain. No antigen is known for it. It has no much larger one-base neighbor in the sample; base qualities were not kept. Receptor amplification or capture employed the immunoSEQ multiplex PCR assay. TCRdb took this table from immuneACCESS and kept in-frame rearrangements with V and J called. Such tables lack part of the clones; where checked against another copy, unresolved V genes explain under half of the gap, and the rest is unexplained. The sample yields 130,000 to 150,000 clones; roughly 94% were counted once. The ten largest clones represent 12% to 15% of the sample. Inclusive of the bounding cysteine and phenylalanine, the CDR3 is 11 residues long. Just the 33-base CDR3 DNA is kept, in frame starting at base 1. In the germline V gene, CDR1 corresponds to SGHDN and CDR2 to FVKESK. Between the V and J ends, shortened by 0 bases and 5 bases respectively, the junction contains 1 base.

The entry originates in a study of control samples from healthy donors and cancer patients (dated by TCRdb to the early 2020s). The chain joins TRBV14 to TRBJ2-5, with no confident D gene call. This TCR came from a man in his sixties with colorectal cancer. Sequencing was performed on PBMCs. The sequence in DNA is TGTGCCAGCAGCCAAGACGAGACCCAGTACTTC. This yields the protein CASSQDETQYF.